The clone carrying this T cell receptor (beta chain) was detected a few times. Here the CDR3 omits its conserved ending phenylalanine or tryptophan, so a read error is the likely source. With V trimmed by 7 bases and J by 3 bases, 9 bases remained unmatched. The CDR3 loop spans 15 amino acids. The germline CDR1 and CDR2 sequences are WNHNN and SYGVQD (reference sequence). This sample's RNA came from whole unsorted tissue. The data belong to a study of tumor and adjacent non-tumor tissue in lung cancer. A modified ARM-PCR protocol with three rounds of nested PCR amplified TCRbeta. TCRdb re-called the multiplex PCR reads with MiXCR, one entry per CDR3 protein. The sample shows roughly 120,000 distinct CDR3 sequences, roughly 75% of them seen only once.

The sample was lung tumor tissue. The J gene is TRBJ1-5, the V gene TRBV10-1, with TRBD1 matching over 7 bases. This clonotype originated in a woman aged 55-75 years with non-small cell lung cancer. This chain's CDR3 is CASTLRQGYNQPQHL. The CDR3 nucleotides are TGCGCCAGCACCCTAAGACAGGGCTACAATCAGCCCCAGCATCTT.